These 2 T cell receptor beta chains share one sample of origin, sequenced in a study of vaccination and CD4 T cells after COVID-19. These receptors have no known antigen. Sequencing of the DNA from cultured CD4+ T cells was carried out with the Oncomine TCR Beta short-read assay. Each CDR3 protein gets one entry after TCRdb re-called the PCR reads with MiXCR. This table holds some 21,000 distinct CDR3 sequences, more than 45% found once. Time point reported: late sampling 161 to 241 days after vaccination in three convalescent patients. The treatment: approximately 9-day PBMC culture with coronavirus spike peptide pools or control peptides (ViraFEST assay). The sample was CD4+ T cells from blood, cultured in vitro, taken about 7 months after SARS-CoV-2 vaccination. Every receptor here comes from a human donor who had recovered from COVID-19.

Here the CDR3 DNA reads TGTGTGACAGGGGGGAAAGTGAACACTGAAGCTTTCTTT. Translating it yields CVTGGKVNTEAFF. The chain carries TRBV7-2 and TRBJ1-1, with 9 bases matching TRBD1. The CDR3 consists of 13 residues. From germline, CDR1 is SGHTA and CDR2 FQGNSA. Combining the CDR3 with reference TRBV7-2 and TRBJ1-1 gives the whole variable domain GAGVSQSPSNKVTEKGKDVELRCDPISGHTALYWYRQSLGQGLEFLIYFQGNSAPDKSGLPSDRFSAERTGGSVSTLTIQRTQQEDSAVYLCVTGGKVNTEAFFGQGTRLTVV.

The genes are TRBV29-1 and TRBJ2-2; no clear D gene. Germline values: CDR1 SQVTM, CDR2 ANQGSEA. V was trimmed by 6 bases and J by 0 bases, leaving 5 bases between them. The CDR3 sequence is 12 residues long. CDR3 nucleotides: TGCAGCGTCTCCGCGAACACCGGGGAGCTGTTTTTT. It is translated as CSVSANTGELFF.